What follows is one T cell receptor beta chain and its context. The antigen is not known. The stem-like memory CD8+ T cells (TSTEM) had a CCR7+ PD-1- TIGIT- phenotype. Total CD8+ T cells were enriched by a separation that was negative and magnetic. This sample was included in a study of human CD8 memory T cell subsets. Study-wide results and limits: Greater diversity in stem-like memory than precursor exhausted T cells was suggested by Chao1 estimates.

Production of TCR beta libraries used UMI-labeled 5' RACE as the method. TCRdb reanalyzed the 5' RACE reads, giving one entry per CDR3 protein sequence and no DNA. Listed are thousands of distinct CDR3 sequences; less than 25% falls within the top ten. From germline, CDR1 is MNHNS and CDR2 SASEGT. The CDR3 is 16 amino acids. The sequenced material came from CD8+ stem-like memory T cells (TSCM and TCM) sorted from PBMCs. The sample's subset: stem-like memory CD8 T cells (TSTEM), CCR7+ PD-1- TIGIT-. The chain combines TRBV6-1 with TRBJ2-3; TCRdb selects TRBD1, and the lack of DNA leaves this call unchecked. This TCR was sampled from a human donor in good health. CDR3 residues: CASSEPGRGIKDTQYF.